This TCR beta chain was sequenced for a study of relationships among human T cell subsets. The V gene's germline CDR1 is MDHEN and CDR2 SYDVKM. The CDR3 is 16 amino acids. Deletions cut 6 bases from V and 9 bases from J, with 26 bases between. TCR alpha and beta CDR3s were amplified from mRNA by semiquantitative ARM-PCR. Tagged nested gene-specific primers were used first, then communal superprimers amplified exponentially. TCRdb re-derived calls from the multiplex PCR reads in MiXCR, one entry per CDR3 protein. The sample records about 12,000 distinct CDR3 sequences, approximately 67% being singletons. After CD25, CD56 and CD294 bead selections, the flow-through was collected as Th1 cells. Subset-specific monoclonal antibody beads were used to isolate T cell subsets.

Sequencing was done on a sample of CD4+ Th1 cells sorted from blood. This sequence originates from a middle-aged man in good health. V gene TRBV28 combines with J gene TRBJ2-5; a weak D match, TRBD2 (6 bases). The CDR3 here is CASRNWATGGTGAQYF. CDR3 DNA sequence: TGTGCCAGCAGGAACTGGGCTACAGGAGGTACGGGGGCCCAGTACTTC. The whole variable domain, remainder taken from reference TRBV28 and TRBJ2-5, is DVKVTQSSRYLVKRTGEKVFLECVQDMDHENMFWYRQDPGLGLRLIYFSYDVKMKEKGDIPEGYSVSREKKERFSLILESASTNQTSMYLCASRNWATGGTGAQYFGPGTRLLVL.